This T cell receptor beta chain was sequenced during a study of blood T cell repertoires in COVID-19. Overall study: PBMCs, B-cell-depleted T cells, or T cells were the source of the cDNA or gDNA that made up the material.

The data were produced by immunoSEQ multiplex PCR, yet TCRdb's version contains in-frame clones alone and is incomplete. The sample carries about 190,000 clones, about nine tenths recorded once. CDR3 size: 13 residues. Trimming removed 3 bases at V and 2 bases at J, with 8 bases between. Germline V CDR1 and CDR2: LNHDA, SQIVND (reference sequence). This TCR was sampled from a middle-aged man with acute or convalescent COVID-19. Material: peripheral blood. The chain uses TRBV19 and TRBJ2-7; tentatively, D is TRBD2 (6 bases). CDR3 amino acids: CASSMGLPYEQYF. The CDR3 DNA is TGTGCCAGTAGTATGGGACTCCCCTACGAGCAGTACTTC.